A selection of T cell receptor beta chains follows, all from one sample in a study of blood T cells in healthy people across ages. One entry per CDR3 protein, called by TCRdb with MiXCR from the 5' RACE reads. The sample lists roughly 1.6 million distinct CDR3 sequences; about 35% were seen once. The sample taken for sequencing was blood. The receptors come from a woman between 25 and 40 years old in good health. Each CDR3 is given with its conserved first and last residue. A D gene is named only where the DNA matches it firmly. Size is omitted from some rows. Given values are once, few, many or a class for expanded clones.

.	.	TRBV29-1	TRBJ2-1	CSVGGQSDNEQFF	TGCAGCGTTGGCGGACAGTCCGACAATGAGCAGTTCTTC
few	.	TRBV7-9	TRBJ1-1	CASSSRQAGGNTEAFF	TGTGCCAGCAGCTCCAGACAGGCCGGGGGGAACACTGAAGCTTTCTTT
.	.	TRBV5-1	TRBJ1-2	CASSWKGDYGYTF	TGCGCCAGCAGCTGGAAGGGGGACTATGGCTACACCTTC
.	TRBD2	TRBV4-1	TRBJ2-1	CTSSPLGEREYNEQFF	TGCACCAGCAGCCCCCTGGGGGAGCGGGAATACAATGAGCAGTTCTTC
.	TRBD2	TRBV4-1	TRBJ2-1	CASSQVTSGGNEQFF	TGCGCCAGCAGCCAAGTAACTAGCGGGGGCAATGAGCAGTTCTTC
few	TRBD2	TRBV20-1	TRBJ2-5	CSARDWEGGGETQYF	TGCAGTGCTAGAGATTGGGAGGGAGGAGGGGAGACCCAGTACTTC
.	.	TRBV6-1	TRBJ2-7	CASSDGARGYHRSYEQYF	TGTGCCAGCAGTGACGGTGCGCGGGGTTATCATCGCTCCTACGAGCAGTACTTC
.	.	TRBV5-1	TRBJ2-2	CASSLEGKNTGELFF	TGCGCCAGCAGCTTGGAAGGGAAGAACACCGGGGAGCTGTTTTTT
.	TRBD1	TRBV7-2	TRBJ1-1	CASSPLRGDTGEAFF	TGTGCCAGCAGCCCACTCAGGGGGGATACTGGGGAAGCTTTCTTT
.	TRBD1	TRBV20-1	TRBJ1-5	CSASRTGDNQSQHF	TGCAGTGCTAGTCGGACAGGGGACAATCAGTCCCAGCATTTT